The rows below give T cell receptor beta chains drawn from one sample of a study of shared clonotypes between healthy human individuals. Clones were sequenced by immunoSEQ multiplex PCR, and TCRdb holds only the in-frame ones, with some missing. The profile shows approximately 2.3 million clones, 85% to 95% of them singletons. Sample: naive CD4+ T cells from PBMCs. These receptors were obtained from a man between 18 and 29 years old in good health. Some clones in this sample may be carry-over from other donors' samples. Each CDR3 is given with its conserved first and last residue. Fields, in order: V gene, clone size, J gene, D gene, CDR3 protein, CDR3 DNA. A D gene is named only where the DNA matches it firmly. Expanded clones are given a class, and other clones once, few, many or no size at all.

v_call: TRBV5-4; clone_size: .; j_call: TRBJ2-2; d_call: TRBD1; cdr3_aa: CASTPSGTGPLTGELFF; cdr3_nt: TGTGCCAGCACTCCATCCGGGACAGGGCCTCTCACCGGGGAGCTGTTTTTT
v_call: TRBV28; clone_size: .; j_call: TRBJ2-6; d_call: .; cdr3_aa: CASSLSQGVSSGANVLTF; cdr3_nt: TGTGCCAGCAGTTTATCTCAGGGCGTGAGCTCTGGGGCCAACGTCCTGACTTTC
v_call: TRBV5-4; clone_size: .; j_call: TRBJ2-5; d_call: TRBD2; cdr3_aa: CASSPRGRSETQYF; cdr3_nt: TGTGCCAGCAGCCCTCGCGGGAGATCGGAGACCCAGTACTTC
v_call: TRBV7-2; clone_size: .; j_call: TRBJ1-1; d_call: .; cdr3_aa: CASSSFIEAFF; cdr3_nt: TGTGCCAGCAGTTCCTTCATTGAAGCTTTCTTT
v_call: TRBV19; clone_size: .; j_call: TRBJ2-1; d_call: .; cdr3_aa: CASTPRMGNEQFF; cdr3_nt: TGTGCCAGTACCCCCCGTATGGGGAATGAGCAGTTCTTC
v_call: TRBV5-1; clone_size: .; j_call: TRBJ2-5; d_call: .; cdr3_aa: CASSLAPRGQETQYF; cdr3_nt: TGCGCCAGCAGCTTGGCGCCGAGGGGGCAAGAGACCCAGTACTTC
v_call: TRBV7-9; clone_size: .; j_call: TRBJ2-5; d_call: TRBD2; cdr3_aa: CASSLGTSVETQYF; cdr3_nt: TGTGCCAGCAGCTTGGGGACTAGCGTAGAGACCCAGTACTTC
v_call: TRBV2; clone_size: .; j_call: TRBJ1-5; d_call: TRBD1; cdr3_aa: CASRRTGNQPQHF; cdr3_nt: TGTGCCAGCAGGCGGACAGGGAATCAGCCCCAGCATTTT
v_call: TRBV29-1; clone_size: .; j_call: TRBJ2-4; d_call: .; cdr3_aa: CSVVDGLAKNIQYF; cdr3_nt: TGCAGCGTTGTGGACGGACTAGCCAAAAACATTCAGTACTTC
v_call: TRBV18; clone_size: .; j_call: TRBJ1-2; d_call: .; cdr3_aa: CASSPTSDPAHLYGYTF; cdr3_nt: TGTGCCAGCTCCCCAACCTCCGACCCAGCTCACCTCTATGGCTACACCTTC
v_call: TRBV28; clone_size: .; j_call: TRBJ1-3; d_call: .; cdr3_aa: CASSFGVGAQGNTIYF; cdr3_nt: TGTGCCAGCAGTTTCGGCGTGGGGGCGCAAGGAAACACCATATATTTT
v_call: TRBV27; clone_size: .; j_call: TRBJ2-1; d_call: TRBD2; cdr3_aa: CASSLTLAGVNEQFF; cdr3_nt: TGTGCCAGCAGTTTGACACTAGCGGGAGTGAATGAGCAGTTCTTC
v_call: TRBV27; clone_size: .; j_call: TRBJ1-4; d_call: .; cdr3_aa: CASSSLGRTGREKLFF; cdr3_nt: TGTGCCAGCAGTTCTTTAGGCCGAACAGGGAGGGAAAAACTGTTTTTT
v_call: TRBV28; clone_size: .; j_call: TRBJ2-5; d_call: .; cdr3_aa: CASASRETQYF; cdr3_nt: TGTGCCAGCGCATCACGGGAGACCCAGTACTTC
v_call: TRBV5-4; clone_size: once; j_call: TRBJ2-1; d_call: .; cdr3_aa: CASSLAGLVGLHEQFF; cdr3_nt: TGTGCCAGCAGCTTGGCCGGGCTAGTAGGCTTGCATGAGCAGTTCTTC
v_call: TRBV7-2; clone_size: .; j_call: TRBJ2-7; d_call: TRBD1; cdr3_aa: CASSLLTGGYYEQYF; cdr3_nt: TGTGCCAGCAGCTTACTAACAGGGGGGTACTACGAGCAGTACTTC
v_call: TRBV2; clone_size: .; j_call: TRBJ2-6; d_call: .; cdr3_aa: CASSDRVGANVLTF; cdr3_nt: TGTGCCAGCAGTGACAGGGTTGGGGCCAACGTCCTGACTTTC
v_call: TRBV28; clone_size: .; j_call: TRBJ1-2; d_call: .; cdr3_aa: CASSPRDGINYGYTF; cdr3_nt: TGTGCCAGCAGTCCCCGGGACGGAATAAACTATGGCTACACCTTC
v_call: TRBV30; clone_size: .; j_call: TRBJ2-2; d_call: .; cdr3_aa: CAWSPGPGELFF; cdr3_nt: TGTGCCTGGAGTCCGGGCCCCGGGGAGCTGTTTTTT
v_call: TRBV7-8; clone_size: .; j_call: TRBJ2-2; d_call: TRBD2; cdr3_aa: CASSLVGERGNTGELFF; cdr3_nt: TGTGCCAGCAGCTTAGTAGGCGAGCGGGGGAACACCGGGGAGCTGTTTTTT
v_call: TRBV10-3; clone_size: .; j_call: TRBJ2-3; d_call: .; cdr3_aa: CAISGRDRREMGTQYF; cdr3_nt: TGTGCCATCAGTGGGAGGGACCGTCGGGAGATGGGTACGCAGTATTTT
v_call: TRBV6-6; clone_size: .; j_call: TRBJ2-7; d_call: TRBD1; cdr3_aa: CASTGLGTGEEQYF; cdr3_nt: TGTGCCAGCACGGGTCTAGGGACAGGGGAAGAGCAGTACTTC
v_call: TRBV18; clone_size: .; j_call: TRBJ1-4; d_call: TRBD1; cdr3_aa: CASSPQGGAGEKLFF; cdr3_nt: TGTGCCAGCTCACCCCAGGGGGGCGCGGGTGAAAAACTGTTTTTT
v_call: TRBV4-1; clone_size: .; j_call: TRBJ2-3; d_call: TRBD2; cdr3_aa: CASSLPGGRDTQYF; cdr3_nt: TGCGCCAGCAGTCTACCGGGAGGTAGGGATACGCAGTATTTT
v_call: TRBV15; clone_size: .; j_call: TRBJ2-7; d_call: .; cdr3_aa: CATSRDKVYEQYF; cdr3_nt: TGTGCCACCAGCAGAGATAAGGTATACGAGCAGTACTTC
v_call: TRBV5-1; clone_size: .; j_call: TRBJ2-5; d_call: TRBD1; cdr3_aa: CASSLGQAQETQYF; cdr3_nt: TGCGCCAGCAGCCTGGGACAGGCCCAAGAGACCCAGTACTTC
v_call: TRBV5-4; clone_size: .; j_call: TRBJ2-2; d_call: .; cdr3_aa: CASSGGDRTTGELFF; cdr3_nt: TGTGCCAGCAGCGGAGGGGACAGAACCACCGGGGAGCTGTTTTTT
v_call: TRBV5-4; clone_size: .; j_call: TRBJ2-7; d_call: .; cdr3_aa: CASSPALAYNYEQYF; cdr3_nt: TGTGCCAGCAGCCCTGCCCTAGCATACAACTACGAGCAGTACTTC
v_call: TRBV29-1; clone_size: .; j_call: TRBJ1-2; d_call: .; cdr3_aa: CSVEASRGYTF; cdr3_nt: TGCAGCGTTGAGGCCAGTCGGGGCTACACCTTC